Shown below are 27 T cell receptor beta chains from a single sample sequenced in a study of vaccination effects on CD4 cells after COVID-19 (dated by TCRdb to the early 2020s). After about 10 days of culture, CD4+ T cells were isolated with the EasySep CD4+ T cell isolation kit. Each participant received two doses of an mRNA SARS-CoV-2 vaccine, either BNT162b2 or mRNA-1273. These receptors have no known antigen. The receptor library was made with the immunoSEQ multiplex PCR assay. TCRdb's version of the immuneACCESS table is confined to in-frame rearrangements and falls short of the full clone set. An unresolved V gene accounts for under half of the shortfall where checked; the remainder is of unknown origin. Recorded for this sample are about 40,000 clones; approximately 70% of them occurred a single time. More than 7.5% of the sample is in the top ten clones. The input for sequencing was CD4+ T cells from PBMCs cultured without peptide, taken after COVID-19 vaccination. These receptors came from a human donor who received a COVID-19 vaccine.

The J gene is TRBJ2-2, the V gene TRBV19, with D tentatively TRBD1 (5 bases). Germline assignment: CDR1 LNHDA and CDR2 SQIVND (reference sequence). This CDR3 has 14 amino acids. V dropped 7 bases and J dropped 5 bases, with 14 bases sitting between them. The CDR3 spells CASIGALSTGELFF. The DNA of the CDR3 is TGTGCCAGTATAGGGGCTTTGTCGACCGGGGAGCTGTTTTTT.

The rearrangement links TRBV19 to TRBJ1-1; TRBD1 is a possible D gene (5 bases). This CDR3 has 14 amino acids. Germline CDR1 LNHDA, CDR2 SQIVND (reference sequence). V was pared by 4 bases and J by 3 bases, with 12 bases between. CDR3 bases: TGTGCCAGTAGTACCCAGGGAGGGGACACTGAAGCTTTCTTT. Translated, it gives CASSTQGGDTEAFF.

Points on this clone: At one of its ends the junction is not consistent with the germline gene, which may arise from a read error. The chain joins TRBV19 to TRBJ1-2; 9 nucleotides line up with TRBD1. This CDR3 is built from 15 residues. Germline V CDR1 and CDR2: LNHDA, SQIVND (reference sequence). For the CDR3, the DNA is TGTGCCAGTAGTCCCAAGACCGGGACAGGGAGGGGGGCATACTTC. As protein: CASSPKTGTGRGAYF.

The chain employs TRBV2 and TRBJ2-2; D might be TRBD2 (5 bases). Germline V gene sequence: CDR1 SNHLY, CDR2 FYNNEI. Between the trimmed V and J ends, which lost 1 base and 2 bases, there was a span of 11 bases. The CDR3 runs to 16 residues. The CDR3 DNA sequence: TGTGCCAGCAGTGAAGGACGGCCGGGAAACACCGGGGAGCTGTTTTTT. Translating it yields CASSEGRPGNTGELFF.

The chain combines TRBV29-1 with TRBJ1-1; no firm D call. The CDR3 has 13 residues. Germline CDR1 reads SQVTM; CDR2 reads ANQGSEA. Trimming shortened V by 5 bases and J by 1 base, and 11 bases separated the two germline ends. The CDR3 reads CSVRRTSNTEAFF. The CDR3 DNA is TGCAGCGTTCGTCGGACCTCGAACACTGAAGCTTTCTTT.

The genes are TRBV18 and TRBJ1-2; D perhaps matches TRBD1 (6 bases). The germline gives CDR1 KGHSH, CDR2 LQKENI. The CDR3 length is 17 residues. V lost 1 base to trimming and J lost 0 bases, with 15 bases between them. The CDR3 sequence: CASSPRNGGAANYGYTF. In nucleotides, the CDR3 is TGTGCCAGCTCACCACGGAATGGGGGGGCCGCTAACTATGGCTACACCTTC.

This clone was picked up one time. This chain uses TRBV18 with TRBJ1-5; D is unresolved. The germline V and J ends were trimmed by 2 bases and 3 bases, with 11 bases remaining between them. The germline V gene encodes CDR1 KGHSH and CDR2 LQKENI. The CDR3 is 15 residues long. The DNA of the CDR3 is TGTGCCAGCTCACCAGAGACATTGGCCAATCAGCCCCAGCATTTT. Translated, it gives CASSPETLANQPQHF.

This clone was observed a few times. V and J are TRBV14 and TRBJ2-3; 12 bases fit TRBD2. The CDR3 has 18 residues. Germline CDR1 reads SGHDN; CDR2 reads FVKESK. V shed 4 bases and J 2 bases; nucleotides not matched to a gene: 10. CDR3 protein: CASSLRTSGIKITDTQYF. CDR3 in DNA: TGTGCCAGCAGCCTTCGGACTAGCGGGATTAAAATCACAGATACGCAGTATTTT.

The chain carries TRBV5-6 and TRBJ2-3, with D possibly matching TRBD1 (6 bases). Germline values: CDR1 SGHDT, CDR2 YYEEEE. V was cut by 1 base and J by 6 bases, with 15 bases left in between. This CDR3 spans 15 amino acids. The CDR3 reads CASSLNFQGRDTQYF. CDR3 bases: TGTGCCAGCAGCTTGAATTTCCAGGGGCGGGATACGCAGTATTTT. Full variable domain (rest looked up from reference TRBV5-6 and TRBJ2-3): DAGVTQSPTHLIKTRGQQVTLRCSPKSGHDTVSWYQQALGQGPQFIFQYYEEEERQRGNFPDRFSGHQFPNYSSELNVNALLLGDSALYLCASSLNFQGRDTQYFGPGTRLTVL.

By share, this clone counts as medium-sized (0.01 to 0.1%). The J gene is TRBJ2-7, the V gene TRBV6-6; D gene uncertain. Between the trimmed V and J ends, which lost 6 bases and 4 bases, there was a span of 22 bases. Per germline, CDR1 MNHNY and CDR2 SVGAGI (reference sequence). CDR3 size: 16 residues. CDR3 region: CASSRRGGQREYEQYF. CDR3 DNA sequence: TGTGCCAGCAGCCGCCGTGGTGGCCAGCGAGAATACGAGCAGTACTTC.

The chain employs TRBV9 and TRBJ1-4; 10 positions agree with TRBD1. The CDR3 extends over 17 amino acids. V gave up 4 bases and J gave up 10 bases; unmatched junction bases: 16. CDR1 SGDLS and CDR2 YYNGEE come from the germline V gene. Written as DNA, the CDR3 is TGTGCCAGCAGCACGACGTGGGGACAGGGGTGGGGAGGAAAACTGTTTTTT. It is translated as CASSTTWGQGWGGKLFF.

The V call is TRBV5-1, the J call TRBJ2-5; TRBD2 agrees at 8 bases. The CDR3 contains 16 residues. The germline gives CDR1 SGHRS, CDR2 YFSETQ. J lost 1 base, V lost 0 bases, and 5 bases had no gene match. The CDR3 protein is CASSLAPAGGQETQYF. CDR3 coding DNA: TGCGCCAGCAGCTTGGCCCCGGCGGGGGGCCAAGAGACCCAGTACTTC.

The chain carries TRBV3-1 (or the pseudogene TRBV3-2) and TRBJ2-2, with TRBD2 matching over 10 bases. V trimming: 11 bases; J trimming: 5 bases; junction bases outside the gene matches: 11. Germline loops: CDR1 LGHDT, CDR2 YNNKEL (reference sequence). The length of the CDR3 is 15 residues. This chain's CDR3 is CASWSSGGATGELFF. DNA of the CDR3: TGTGCCTCCTGGTCGAGCGGGGGGGCTACCGGGGAGCTGTTTTTT.

By share, this clone ranks as medium-sized. The genes are TRBV6-4 and TRBJ2-2; D is ambiguous. The CDR3 runs 13 residues. Trimming took 3 bases from V and 3 from J, leaving 5 bases between them. Germline CDR1 reads MRHNA; CDR2 reads SNTAGT. CDR3 nucleotide sequence: TGTGCCAGCAGTGAAGAGGACACCGGGGAGCTGTTTTTT. Its translation is CASSEEDTGELFF.

The rearrangement joins TRBV7-9 to TRBJ1-2; no reliable D call. Between the trimmed V and J ends, which lost 2 bases and 5 bases, there was a span of 15 bases. The CDR3 is 15 residues long. Per germline, CDR1 SEHNR and CDR2 FQNEAQ (reference sequence). The CDR3 bases are TGTGCCAGCAGCTTATCCAAAGGGCAGGCTTATGGCTACACCTTC. Amino acids: CASSLSKGQAYGYTF.

V is TRBV3-1 (or the pseudogene TRBV3-2) and J is TRBJ2-2, with 9 positions matching TRBD2. Germline V gene sequence: CDR1 LGHDT, CDR2 YNNKEL (reference sequence). This CDR3 has 15 amino acids. With V trimmed by 0 bases and J by 4 bases, 0 bases remained unmatched. The CDR3 reads CASSQDSGGTGELFF. DNA for the CDR3: TGTGCCAGCAGCCAAGATAGCGGGGGCACCGGGGAGCTGTTTTTT.

This chain uses TRBV28 with TRBJ1-6; 9 positions match TRBD1. Germline V gene data show CDR1 as MDHEN and CDR2 as SYDVKM. The CDR3 contains 15 residues. The V gene end was trimmed by 6 bases and the J gene end by 5 bases; junction bases not matched to a gene: 5. The CDR3 sequence: CASSTGTGNNSPLHF. The CDR3 DNA reads as TGTGCCAGCAGCACCGGGACAGGGAATAATTCACCCCTCCACTTT.

The V gene is TRBV10-3, the J gene TRBJ1-2; 8 bases fit TRBD1. Germline V gene data show CDR1 as ENHRY and CDR2 as SYGVKD. V shed 2 bases and J 4 bases; nucleotides not matched to a gene: 3. The CDR3 covers 14 residues. Here the CDR3 reads CAISEGQGPYGYTF. The DNA of the CDR3 is TGTGCCATCAGTGAGGGACAGGGCCCCTATGGCTACACCTTC.

This chain connects TRBV10-3 to TRBJ1-3, with D possibly matching TRBD1 (6 bases). The V end lost 4 bases, the J end lost 0 bases, and 7 bases lay between the germline ends. CDR3 length: 14 residues. Germline loops: CDR1 ENHRY, CDR2 SYGVKD. CDR3 nucleotide sequence: TGTGCCATCAGTGGGACAGACTCTGGAAACACCATATATTTT. It is translated as CAISGTDSGNTIYF.

CDR3 sequence reads: CASSIFSGSVYEQYF. The CDR3 DNA sequence: TGTGCCAGCAGCATATTTAGCGGGAGCGTGTACGAGCAGTACTTC. The gene calls are TRBV7-2 and TRBJ2-7, with TRBD2 matching over 9 bases. Losses at the gene ends were 5 bases for V and 4 bases for J; bases not matched to a gene: 9. In germline, CDR1 is SGHTA, CDR2 FQGNSA. The CDR3 has 15 residues.

This clone was seen a few times. The V gene is TRBV3-1 (or the pseudogene TRBV3-2), the J gene TRBJ1-6, with D unresolved. Germline CDR1 is LGHDT and CDR2 is YNNKEL (reference sequence). This CDR3 is built from 11 residues. With 3 bases removed from V and 6 bases from J, the gap between germline ends came to 0 bases. Here the CDR3 DNA reads TGTGCCAGCAGCCATAATTCACCCCTCCACTTT. Translating it yields CASSHNSPLHF.

This chain joins TRBV5-1 and TRBJ2-3, with 12 bases identical to TRBD2. Per germline, CDR1 SGHRS and CDR2 YFSETQ. V shed 1 base, J shed 2 bases, and the junction held 2 bases outside the gene matches. This CDR3 comprises 16 residues. The CDR3 loop reads CASSLLAGGVTDTQYF. The DNA for the CDR3 is TGCGCCAGCAGCTTGCTAGCGGGAGGGGTCACAGATACGCAGTATTTT.

The V gene is TRBV6-5, the J gene TRBJ1-4, with TRBD1 matching 8 bases. This CDR3 has 15 residues. The germline gives CDR1 MNHEY, CDR2 SVGAGI. The junction had 10 bases not matched to a gene; V was cut back by 6 bases and J by 7 bases. CDR3 residues: CASSPGQGVTEKLFF. CDR3 DNA sequence: TGTGCCAGCAGCCCCGGACAGGGTGTGACTGAAAAACTGTTTTTT.

This clone was seen a single time. The V call is TRBV6-6, the J call TRBJ2-1; tentative D call: TRBD2 (7 bases). The length of the CDR3 is 14 residues. Germline-derived CDR1 and CDR2 are MNHNY and SVGAGI (reference sequence). V was cut by 6 bases and J by 7 bases, with 16 bases left in between. Here the CDR3 DNA reads TGTGCCAGCAGCCGGAGGGGGGAGGGGAATGAGCAGTTCTTC. It specifies CASSRRGEGNEQFF.

The chain uses TRBV27 and TRBJ2-7, with a tentative D call TRBD1 (6 bases). Germline CDR1 is MNHEY and CDR2 is SMNVEV (reference sequence). Trimming removed 2 bases from V and 0 bases from J, with 11 bases in between. The CDR3 sequence is 15 residues long. CDR3 region: CASSLTGYNSYEQYF. The CDR3 DNA sequence: TGTGCCAGCAGTTTAACAGGGTATAACTCCTACGAGCAGTACTTC.

The gene calls are TRBV6-5 and TRBJ1-2, with D unclear. The CDR3 is 12 residues long. Germline values: CDR1 MNHEY, CDR2 SVGAGI. Trimming took 4 bases from V and 6 from J, leaving 9 bases between them. Here the CDR3 DNA reads TGTGCCAGCAGTTCGCAGAGAAATGGCTACACCTTC. As protein: CASSSQRNGYTF.

This clone was seen only a few times. V is TRBV10-3 and J is TRBJ2-7, with D possibly TRBD2 on 6 matching bases. The CDR3 consists of 14 residues. Trimming left V 4 bases short and J 2 bases short, with 12 bases between. Germline lookup yields CDR1 ENHRY and CDR2 SYGVKD. CDR3 residues: CAISGRDGTYEQYF. CDR3 DNA: TGTGCCATCAGTGGGCGGGACGGCACCTACGAGCAGTACTTC.